The 8 T cell receptor beta chains reported below all come from one sample, sequenced in a study of T cells after yellow fever vaccination. TCRdb redid the calling of the 5' RACE reads with MiXCR, one entry per CDR3 protein. The table has about 400,000 distinct CDR3 sequences, about 6% seen once. Source: PBMCs, taken 5 days after the yellow fever booster vaccination. Every receptor here comes from a man aged 25 to 40 who received the YFV17D yellow fever vaccine.

The chain is built from TRBV10-2 and TRBJ2-3; D not resolved. This CDR3 spans 10 amino acids. V lost 7 bases and J lost 5, with 4 bases in between. Germline CDR1 and CDR2: WSHSY and SAAADI. This CDR3 reads CASTGDTQYF. As DNA, the CDR3 is TGCGCCAGCACTGGAGATACGCAGTATTTT.

This sequence joins TRBV7-9 and TRBJ1-2; D ambiguous. The germline V gene has CDR1 SEHNR and CDR2 FQNEAQ (reference sequence). CDR3 size: 12 residues. Trimming removed 1 base at V and 8 bases at J, with 8 bases between. The CDR3 coding sequence is TGTGCCAGCAGCTTAGAAGTGCCCGGCTACACCTTC. Its translation: CASSLEVPGYTF.

This clonotype was seen many times. The chain employs TRBV28 and TRBJ1-5, with D uncertain. V dropped 3 bases and J dropped 3 bases, with 12 bases sitting between them. Germline-derived CDR1 and CDR2 are MDHEN and SYDVKM. The CDR3 consists of 15 residues. In DNA form, the CDR3 reads TGTGCCAGCAGTTTGCCTAGGGCGGCCAATCAGCCCCAGCATTTT. It yields the protein CASSLPRAANQPQHF. The variable domain in full, with the rest retrieved from reference TRBV28 and TRBJ1-5, is DVKVTQSSRYLVKRTGEKVFLECVQDMDHENMFWYRQDPGLGLRLIYFSYDVKMKEKGDIPEGYSVSREKKERFSLILESASTNQTSMYLCASSLPRAANQPQHFGDGTRLSIL.

This clonotype occurred many times. V is TRBV5-1 and J is TRBJ2-3, with a tentative D call TRBD2 (5 bases). From germline, CDR1 is SGHRS and CDR2 YFSETQ. The CDR3 has 15 amino acids. The germline V and J ends were trimmed by 2 bases and 0 bases, with 10 bases remaining between them. CDR3 sequence reads: CASSFRRGSTDTQYF. The CDR3 DNA reads as TGCGCCAGCAGCTTTCGGCGCGGGAGCACAGATACGCAGTATTTT.

This clonotype came up a few times. This chain joins TRBV12-3 or TRBV12-4 and TRBJ2-7; 7 bases match TRBD2. With V trimmed by 6 bases and J by 5 bases, 19 bases remained unmatched. The CDR3 extends over 17 amino acids. This chain's CDR3 is CASRPTEGGREFDEQYF. CDR3 DNA sequence: TGTGCCAGCAGACCTACCGAGGGCGGGCGGGAGTTTGACGAGCAGTACTTC.

The rearrangement links TRBV24-1 to TRBJ2-1; D possibly matches TRBD1 or TRBD2 (5 bases each). Germline V gene lookup returns CDR1 KGHDR and CDR2 SFDVKD. The CDR3 runs to 15 residues. Trimming took off 3 bases at V and 2 bases at J, with 10 bases between the two ends. The CDR3 sequence is CATSDLRDAYNEQFF. CDR3 bases: TGTGCCACCAGTGATCTCAGGGACGCCTACAATGAGCAGTTCTTC.

This clonotype was counted between two and nine times. The rearrangement uses TRBV7-9 and TRBJ2-6; D unresolved. V was pared by 2 bases and J by 3 bases, with 2 bases between. The length of the CDR3 is 13 residues. Germline CDR1 reads SEHNR; CDR2 reads FQNEAQ (reference sequence). The CDR3 region has the DNA TGTGCCAGCAGCTTATATGGGGCCAACGTCCTGACTTTC. Amino acids: CASSLYGANVLTF.

This clonotype turned up a few times. The chain uses TRBV28 and TRBJ2-7; the D gene is possibly TRBD2 (7 bases). This CDR3 comprises 15 residues. The germline gives CDR1 MDHEN, CDR2 SYDVKM. V was pared by 3 bases and J by 1 base, with 13 bases between. CDR3 amino acids: CASSFLRGASYEQYF. In DNA form, the CDR3 reads TGTGCCAGCAGTTTCCTCCGGGGGGCTTCCTACGAGCAGTACTTC. Full variable domain (rest looked up from reference TRBV28 and TRBJ2-7): DVKVTQSSRYLVKRTGEKVFLECVQDMDHENMFWYRQDPGLGLRLIYFSYDVKMKEKGDIPEGYSVSREKKERFSLILESASTNQTSMYLCASSFLRGASYEQYFGPGTRLTVT.